This note documents a single TCR beta chain sequence. This sample was included in a study of blood T cell repertoires in COVID-19. Across the whole study: Sites in the United States, Italy and Spain provided acute and convalescent COVID-19 samples. Nucleic acid was either cDNA or gDNA, and it came from T cells, B-cell-depleted T cells, or PBMCs.

Unmatched junction bases numbered 8, after V lost 6 bases and J lost 6 bases. The CDR3 spans 14 residues. Germline assignment: CDR1 MNHEY and CDR2 SVGAGI. Symptom resolution, clearance, or two negative PCRs marked the recovered donors of Cohort 3. Authors' data handling: Reference gene primer amplification in the assay estimated nucleated cell counts. Libraries were prepared by immunoSEQ multiplex PCR; TCRdb keeps only in-frame clonotypes and omits some of them. The DNA was the basis for D and trimming; V, J and clone size are from that table. The repertoire holds around 170,000 clones, with roughly 88% as singletons.

The sequencing input was PBMCs or T cells enriched from blood (not recorded which). This chain connects TRBV6-5 to TRBJ2-7, with 10 bases aligning to TRBD1. The TCR sequence derives from a woman between 18 and 29 years old who had recovered from COVID-19. CDR3 in amino acids: CASSRQGASGEQYF. Written as DNA, the CDR3 is TGTGCCAGCAGCCGACAGGGGGCAAGTGGCGAGCAGTACTTC.